This TCR beta chain is from a study of read filtering for tumor transcriptome and immune sequencing. As for the study in general: Mean patient age was roughly 61 years, range roughly 45 to 80; 17 male, roughly 14 female. Under ten patients were R-ISS I, some 15 were R-ISS II, 6 or 7 were R-ISS III.

Germline loops: CDR1 LNHDA, CDR2 SQIVND (reference sequence). The CDR3 consists of 17 residues. V was shortened by 5 bases and J by 3 bases, with 20 bases between the two germline ends. Molecular barcoded adaptors covering alpha/delta and beta/gamma chains were used on approximately 440 ng RNA. MiXCR, run by TCRdb on the reads, gives a single entry per CDR3 protein. The data contain 25,000 to 35,000 distinct CDR3 sequences, roughly 14% of them singletons. This clonotype was counted ten times or more. At the time of active disease, bone marrow was collected from every patient. Sequences were obtained from a population of CD138-negative cells sorted from bone marrow. This chain joins TRBV19 and TRBJ1-5, with a tentative D call TRBD1 (6 bases). This TCR was sampled from a donor older than 35 with multiple myeloma. CDR3 DNA sequence: TGTGCCAGTAGTGTAAAGGACAGCAGAATACCCAATCAGCCCCAGCATTTT. Translation: CASSVKDSRIPNQPQHF.